This T cell receptor (beta chain) was recovered during a study of human T cells and chemical hapten exposure. On the study more broadly: Mostly female, the patients presented with alopecia areata, totalis or universalis.

A word on this clonotype: The germline gene is not matched at one end of the junction; a read error may be the cause.

TCRdb re-called the RACE reads with MiXCR, one entry per CDR3 protein. The sample has some 200,000 distinct CDR3 sequences; roughly 30% are singletons. The germline CDR1 and CDR2 sequences are SNHLY and FYNNEI. This CDR3 contains 12 residues. Described time point: pre-sensitization, week 0. Treatment: therapeutic diphenylcyclopropenone sensitization with weekly scalp DPC. The specimen was whole blood, collected in connection with sensitization to the hapten diphenylcyclopropenone (DPC). V gene TRBV2 combines with J gene TRBJ1-4, with 8 bases fitting TRBD1. The clonotype comes from a woman aged 25-40 years with alopecia areata. Some clones in this sample may be carry-over from other donors' samples. CDR3 coding DNA: TGTGCCAGCAGCGAAGACAGGGGAAAACTGTTTTTT. Its protein product is CASSEDRGKLFF.